This T cell receptor beta chain is drawn from a study of neurological immune-mediated disorders. There are many counts of this clonotype. TCRdb reanalysed the 5' RACE reads using MiXCR and keeps one entry per CDR3 protein. The data contain 27,000 or so distinct CDR3 sequences, around a fifth of them seen just once; the ten biggest clones take up roughly 16%. The CDR3 is 17 residues long. The germline V and J ends were trimmed by 0 bases and 0 bases, with 14 bases remaining between them. Germline V gives CDR1 DFQATT, CDR2 SNEGSKA (reference sequence). Among the participants, healthy controls were blood bank volunteers in Maryland, USA. The unsorted libraries were made from 2 million PBMCs kept at -80 C.

The sample was PBMCs. The clonotype comes from a woman in her sixties in good health. V is TRBV20-1 and J is TRBJ2-2; tentative D call: TRBD1 (5 bases). CDR3 coding DNA: TGCAGTGCTAGAGATAGGACACTCCCCACGAACACCGGGGAGCTGTTTTTT. Encoded protein: CSARDRTLPTNTGELFF.